This TCR beta chain was retrieved from a study of CD8+ T cells in alopecia areata. Extraction of RNA preceded its reverse transcription into cDNA, which served as the sequencing template. The data were produced by immunoSEQ multiplex PCR, yet TCRdb's version contains in-frame clones alone and is incomplete. The sample carries around 180,000 clones, less than 70% recorded once. This CDR3 is built from 12 residues. V lost 6 bases and J lost 7; bases outside the gene matches: 9. The V gene's germline CDR1 is SQVTM and CDR2 ANQGSEA. A word on this clone: The antigen remains unidentified.

The study's findings and limits: On tofacitinib, scalp and blood still held many of the expanded lesional clones.

The treatment denotes: oral pan-JAK inhibitor, 5-10 mg twice daily. Sampling of alopecia areata patients yielded lesional scalp punch biopsies as well as peripheral blood. Investigators sorted PBMCs to obtain both CD4+ and CD8+ T cells. This chain joins TRBV29-1 and TRBJ2-7, with 7 bases fitting TRBD1. The input for sequencing was CD4+ T cells sorted from blood, taken between weeks 49 and 50, from a patient treated with tofacitinib. The TCR was taken from a human donor with alopecia areata. CDR3 in amino acids: CSVDAGTAEQYF. In nucleotides, the CDR3 is TGCAGCGTCGACGCCGGGACAGCTGAGCAGTACTTC.